This T cell receptor beta chain was captured by sequencing in a study of circulating and synovial CD4+ cells in juvenile arthritis. Produced via immunoSEQ multiplex PCR; TCRdb's table is partial and in-frame only. Seen here are around 32,000 clones, more than 90% observed once, and the top ten hold about 0.66%. Per germline, CDR1 MNHNS and CDR2 SASEGT. CDR3 length: 14 amino acids. Trimming left V 9 bases short and J 1 base short, with 15 bases between. The chain has TRBV6-1 and TRBJ2-5; weak D call: TRBD1 (6 bases). The sequencing sample was made of CD4+ T cells from blood. The source of this sequence is a human donor with juvenile idiopathic arthritis. The CDR3 sequence: CASYRDPLQETQYF. DNA for the CDR3: TGTGCCAGTTACAGGGATCCCCTCCAAGAGACCCAGTACTTC.